This TCR beta chain was retrieved from a study of T cells in Graves' hyperthyroidism and ophthalmopathy. Not enrolled were patients with uncontrolled infection, other autoimmune disease, pregnancy or lactation. The TCR beta CDR3 regions underwent amplification using RNA transcripts as the source. The primer set for the first-round RT-PCR of the TCR CDR3 was HTBI. TCRdb used MiXCR to reprocess the multiplex PCR reads, holding one entry per CDR3 protein. The repertoire has more than 650,000 distinct CDR3 sequences, around 15% of them found once; the top ten carry 10%. Unmatched junction bases numbered 2, after V lost 4 bases and J lost 1 base. The germline gives CDR1 SQVTM, CDR2 ANQGSEA. The CDR3 runs 13 residues.

This receptor was identified in a woman under 30 with Graves' hyperthyroidism. Sequencing was performed on blood. V is TRBV29-1 and J is TRBJ2-3; TRBD1 aligns across 7 bases. CDR3 protein: CSVGQGRTDTQYF. CDR3 coding DNA: TGCAGCGTTGGACAGGGCCGCACAGATACGCAGTATTTT.